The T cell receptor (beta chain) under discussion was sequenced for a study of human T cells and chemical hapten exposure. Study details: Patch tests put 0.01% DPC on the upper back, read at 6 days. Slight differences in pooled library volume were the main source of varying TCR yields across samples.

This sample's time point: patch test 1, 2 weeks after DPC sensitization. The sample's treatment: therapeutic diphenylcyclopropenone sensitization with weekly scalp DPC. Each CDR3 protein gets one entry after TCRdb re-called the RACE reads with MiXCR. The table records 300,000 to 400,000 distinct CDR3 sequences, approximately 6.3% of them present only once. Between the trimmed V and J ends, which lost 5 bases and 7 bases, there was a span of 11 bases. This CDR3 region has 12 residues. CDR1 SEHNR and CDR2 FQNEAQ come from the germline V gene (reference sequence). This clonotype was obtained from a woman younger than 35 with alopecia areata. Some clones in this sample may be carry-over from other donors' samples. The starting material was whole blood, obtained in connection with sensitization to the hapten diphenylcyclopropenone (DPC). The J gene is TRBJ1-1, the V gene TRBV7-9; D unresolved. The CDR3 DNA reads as TGTGCCAGCAGCACCCCCGAACTTGAAGCTTTCTTT. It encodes CASSTPELEAFF. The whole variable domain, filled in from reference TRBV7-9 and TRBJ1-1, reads DTGVSQNPRHKITKRGQNVTFRCDPISEHNRLYWYRQTLGQGPEFLTYFQNEAQLEKSRLLSDRFSAERPKGSFSTLEIQRTEQGDSAMYLCASSTPELEAFFGQGTRLTVV.